What follows are 19 T cell receptor beta chains derived from one specimen sequenced in a study of cytomegalovirus exposure and HLA in healthy donors. The PCR was carried out with 60 Vbeta primers and 13 Jbeta primers. Profiled with immunoSEQ multiplex PCR; TCRdb holds only in-frame clones, not every one. The sample has about 160,000 clones; 70% to 90% are singletons. The specimen was PBMCs. These receptors were collected from a man between 18 and 35 years old in good health and CMV-seropositive.

Here the CDR3 reads CASSEGTGGFTDTQYF. CDR3 nucleotides: TGTGCCAGCAGTGAAGGTACAGGGGGATTCACAGATACGCAGTATTTT. The chain has TRBV6-1 and TRBJ2-3, with 8 nucleotides matching TRBD1. V shed 1 base, J shed 2 bases, and the junction held 5 bases outside the gene matches. The CDR3 loop spans 16 amino acids. The V gene's germline CDR1 is MNHNS and CDR2 SASEGT.

This chain links TRBV27 with TRBJ1-6; D is unclear. This CDR3 has 14 residues. Germline V gives CDR1 MNHEY, CDR2 SMNVEV (reference sequence). Trimming removed 6 bases at V and 6 bases at J, with 12 bases between. The CDR3 DNA sequence: TGTGCCAGCAGCAGTCAAACCTTTAATTCACCCCTCCACTTT. Translation: CASSSQTFNSPLHF.

The CDR3 DNA follows: TGTGCCACAATTTCTGCGGGGGCGGTGAACACCGGGGAGCTGTTTTTT. Translating it yields CATISAGAVNTGELFF. The rearrangement links TRBV10-3 to TRBJ2-2; perhaps TRBD2 as D (7 bases). Germline CDR1 reads ENHRY; CDR2 reads SYGVKD. The CDR3 is 16 residues long. V lost 10 bases, J lost 1 base, and 19 bases lay in between.

This clone has just a few counts. This sequence joins TRBV4-3 and TRBJ1-2, with a tentative D call TRBD1 (5 bases). The CDR3 has 14 amino acids. Germline CDR1 reads LGHNA; CDR2 reads YSLEER. V lost 0 bases and J lost 3, with 8 bases in between. The CDR3 sequence: CASSQDGRDYGYTF. The CDR3 nucleotides are TGCGCCAGCAGCCAAGACGGCAGGGACTATGGCTACACCTTC.

Comments on this clone: This sample also contains other DNA sequences that code for the same CDR3. V and J are TRBV30 and TRBJ2-5; 8 bases map to TRBD1. There are 13 residues in the CDR3. V lost 0 bases and J lost 4; bases outside the gene matches: 1. Germline V lookup: CDR1 GTSNPN, CDR2 SVGIG (reference sequence). The CDR3: CAWSVGQGETQYF. CDR3 DNA sequence: TGTGCCTGGAGTGTAGGACAGGGAGAGACCCAGTACTTC.

The chain recombines TRBV27 with TRBJ1-2, with 10 positions matching TRBD1. CDR3 size: 13 residues. V shed 6 bases and J 13 bases; nucleotides not matched to a gene: 11. Germline CDR1 MNHEY, CDR2 SMNVEV (reference sequence). The CDR3 protein is CASRPRDRGVCTF. For the CDR3, the DNA is TGTGCCAGCAGGCCTCGGGACAGGGGAGTTTGCACCTTC.

The V call is TRBV4-2, the J call TRBJ2-2; 12 nucleotides align to TRBD2. This CDR3 is 20 amino acids long. After removal of 5 bases from V and 2 bases from J, the junction contained 15 bases not matched to a gene. Germline V CDR1 and CDR2: LGHNA, YNFKEQ. In DNA, the CDR3 is TGTGCCAGCAGCTTCCGAGGCCCGCTAGCGGGGGGGCTTAACACCGGGGAGCTGTTTTTT. Residues: CASSFRGPLAGGLNTGELFF.

Here the CDR3 reads CATPTVYYGYTF. As DNA, the CDR3 is TGTGCCACCCCGACAGTCTACTATGGCTACACCTTC. The J gene is TRBJ1-2, the V gene TRBV6-1, with D possibly being TRBD1 (5 bases). The CDR3 length is 12 residues. The V end was cut by 10 bases, the J end by 3 bases, with 12 bases between. The germline V gene has CDR1 MNHNS and CDR2 SASEGT.

Details on this clone: The identical CDR3 is also encoded by other nucleotide sequences in the sample. The rearrangement uses TRBV29-1 and TRBJ1-4; 8 bases map to TRBD1. The CDR3 has 13 residues. The germline V gene has CDR1 SQVTM and CDR2 ANQGSEA. The ends lost 8 bases at V and 5 bases at J; junction bases unmatched: 7. This CDR3 is CSTRDRTNEKLFF. For the CDR3, the DNA is TGCAGCACCCGGGACAGGACAAATGAAAAACTGTTTTTT.

This clone was observed a single time. The CDR3 DNA reads TGTGCCAGCAGTTTGGGACAGGCGGGTTCGATCTCACCCCTCCACTTT. Its protein product is CASSLGQAGSISPLHF. The J gene is TRBJ1-6, the V gene TRBV27; 8 bases agree with TRBD1. The CDR3 has 16 amino acids. Germline assignment: CDR1 MNHEY and CDR2 SMNVEV (reference sequence). The V segment lost 3 bases and the J segment 10 bases; nucleotides outside the gene matches: 11.

The chain combines TRBV4-3 with TRBJ1-3, with D uncertain. Looked up from germline, CDR1 is LGHNA and CDR2 is YSLEER. The CDR3 spans 16 residues. Between the trimmed V and J ends, which lost 4 bases and 0 bases, there was a span of 13 bases. This chain's CDR3 is CASSPSYGVSGNTIYF. The CDR3 nucleotides are TGCGCCAGCAGCCCGTCTTACGGGGTCTCTGGAAACACCATATATTTT.

The J gene is TRBJ1-4, the V gene TRBV5-5; a weak D match, TRBD1 (6 bases). Germline lookup yields CDR1 SGHKS and CDR2 YYEKEE (reference sequence). The length of the CDR3 is 16 residues. The germline V and J ends were trimmed by 0 bases and 2 bases, with 11 bases remaining between them. CDR3 protein: CASSLEAGATNEKLFF. CDR3 nucleotide sequence: TGTGCCAGCAGCTTGGAGGCAGGGGCGACTAATGAAAAACTGTTTTTT. Supplemented by reference TRBV5-5 and TRBJ1-4, the full variable domain reads DAGVTQSPTHLIKTRGQQVTLRCSPISGHKSVSWYQQVLGQGPQFIFQYYEKEERGRGNFPDRFSARQFPNYSSELNVNALLLGDSALYLCASSLEAGATNEKLFFGSGTQLSVL.

This clone was counted a single time. This chain uses TRBV18 with TRBJ2-1; 12 bases are shared with TRBD2. Germline V gene lookup returns CDR1 KGHSH and CDR2 LQKENI. Losses at the gene ends were 3 bases for V and 8 bases for J; bases not matched to a gene: 5. This CDR3 has 15 amino acids. Here the CDR3 DNA reads TGTGCCAGCTCACCCGGACTAGCGGGGCGGGATGAGCAGTTCTTC. Amino acids: CASSPGLAGRDEQFF.

The chain links TRBV4-2 to TRBJ2-1; 7 bases line up with TRBD2. The junction had 3 bases not matched to a gene; V was cut back by 1 base and J by 0 bases. The CDR3 is 16 residues long. In germline, CDR1 is LGHNA, CDR2 YNFKEQ. CDR3 nucleotides: TGTGCCAGCAGCCAAGTCGGCGGGGGCTCCTACAATGAGCAGTTCTTC. Translation: CASSQVGGGSYNEQFF.

V gene TRBV6-5 combines with J gene TRBJ2-3; possibly TRBD2 for D (6 bases). CDR3 size: 14 residues. The V gene's germline CDR1 is MNHEY and CDR2 SVGAGI. Trimming took 6 bases from V and 0 from J, leaving 10 bases between them. DNA of the CDR3: TGTGCCAGCAGGCCCGGGACTAGCACAGATACGCAGTATTTT. Protein product: CASRPGTSTDTQYF.

The chain recombines TRBV30 with TRBJ1-4; no reliable D call. Germline CDR1 reads GTSNPN; CDR2 reads SVGIG (reference sequence). With 3 bases removed from V and 0 bases from J, the gap between germline ends came to 8 bases. This CDR3 has 14 residues. The CDR3 nucleotides read TGTGCCTGGAGCCGTAGCCCAACTAATGAAAAACTGTTTTTT. This sequence encodes CAWSRSPTNEKLFF.

The CDR3 coding sequence is TGTGCCAGCAGCCGAATGACAGGGGGGATGAACACTGAAGCTTTCTTT. Translation: CASSRMTGGMNTEAFF. The chain joins TRBV7-9 to TRBJ1-1, with 9 bases that match TRBD1. Trimming took 5 bases from V and 0 from J; bases not matched to a gene: 7. The germline gives CDR1 SEHNR, CDR2 FQNEAQ (reference sequence). CDR3 length: 16 amino acids.

The V and J genes are TRBV29-1 and TRBJ2-1; TRBD2 agrees at 8 bases. Germline trimming cut 4 bases from V and 9 bases from J; bases unmatched to any gene: 5. This CDR3 region has 12 residues. Germline CDR1 and CDR2: SQVTM and ANQGSEA. The CDR3 here is CSVVAGPAEQFF. CDR3 DNA: TGCAGCGTTGTAGCGGGGCCCGCTGAGCAGTTCTTC.

V and J are TRBV10-3 and TRBJ1-2; TRBD1 matches 7 bases. The CDR3 has 15 residues. The germline CDR1 and CDR2 sequences are ENHRY and SYGVKD. J gave up 2 bases and V 6 bases, and 9 bases lay outside the gene matches. This CDR3 is CAIRADRVSNYGYTF. The CDR3 region has the DNA TGTGCCATCAGAGCCGACAGGGTATCAAACTATGGCTACACCTTC.